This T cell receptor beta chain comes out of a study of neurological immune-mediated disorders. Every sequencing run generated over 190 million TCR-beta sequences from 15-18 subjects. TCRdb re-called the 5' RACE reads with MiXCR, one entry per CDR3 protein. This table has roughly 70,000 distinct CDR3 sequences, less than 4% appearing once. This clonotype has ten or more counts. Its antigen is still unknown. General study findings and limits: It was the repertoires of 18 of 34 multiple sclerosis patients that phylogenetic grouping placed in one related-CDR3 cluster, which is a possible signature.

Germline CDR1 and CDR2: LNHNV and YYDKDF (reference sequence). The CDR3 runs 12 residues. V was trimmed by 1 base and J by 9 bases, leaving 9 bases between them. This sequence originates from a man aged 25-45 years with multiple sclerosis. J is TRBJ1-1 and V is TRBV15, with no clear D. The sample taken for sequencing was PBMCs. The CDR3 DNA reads TGTGCCACCAGCAGAGCCGGGTTTCAAGCTTTCTTT. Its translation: CATSRAGFQAFF.